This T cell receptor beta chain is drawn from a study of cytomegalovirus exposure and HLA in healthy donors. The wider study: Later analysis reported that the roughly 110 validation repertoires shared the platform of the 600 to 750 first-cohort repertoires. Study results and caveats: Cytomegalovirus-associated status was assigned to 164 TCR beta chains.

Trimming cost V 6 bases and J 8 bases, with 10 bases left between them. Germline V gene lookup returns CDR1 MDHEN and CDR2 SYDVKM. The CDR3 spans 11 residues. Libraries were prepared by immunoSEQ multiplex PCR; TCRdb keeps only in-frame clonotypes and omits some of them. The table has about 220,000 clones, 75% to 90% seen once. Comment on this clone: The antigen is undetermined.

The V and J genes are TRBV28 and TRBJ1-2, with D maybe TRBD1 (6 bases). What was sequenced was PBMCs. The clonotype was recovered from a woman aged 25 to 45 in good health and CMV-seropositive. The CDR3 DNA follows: TGTGCCAGCAGCCCAGGGGACGGCTACACCTTC. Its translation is CASSPGDGYTF.